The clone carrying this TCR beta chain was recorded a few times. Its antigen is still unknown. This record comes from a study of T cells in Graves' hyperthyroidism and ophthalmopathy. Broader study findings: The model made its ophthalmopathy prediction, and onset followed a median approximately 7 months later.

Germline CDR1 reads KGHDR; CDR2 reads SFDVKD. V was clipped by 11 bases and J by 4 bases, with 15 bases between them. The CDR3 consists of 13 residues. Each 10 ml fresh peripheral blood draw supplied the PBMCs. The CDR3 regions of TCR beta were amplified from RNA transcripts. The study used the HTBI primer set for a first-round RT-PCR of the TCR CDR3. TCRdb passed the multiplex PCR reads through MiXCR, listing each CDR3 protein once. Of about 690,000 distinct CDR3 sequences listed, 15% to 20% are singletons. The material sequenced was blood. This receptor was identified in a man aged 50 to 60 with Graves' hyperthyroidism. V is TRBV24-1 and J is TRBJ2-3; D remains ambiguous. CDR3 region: CAIGVDEADTQYF. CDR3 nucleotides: TGTGCCATCGGCGTGGACGAGGCAGATACGCAGTATTTT.